These 14 T cell receptor beta chains came from one sample sequenced in a study of T cell responses to AZD1222 COVID-19 vaccine. TCRdb's table, derived via immunoSEQ multiplex PCR, lists solely in-frame clones and lacks some. The sample lists some 110,000 clones; about 91% were seen once. Sequenced here: peripheral blood, sampled on day 0 of AZD1222 vaccination. The receptors here all came from an adult in good health.

Comments on this clone: Additional DNA sequences in this sample encode the identical CDR3. The chain has TRBV30 and TRBJ1-5, with D possibly TRBD1 on 5 matching bases. The CDR3 length is 13 residues. Trimming removed 0 bases at V and 4 bases at J, with 7 bases between. Germline CDR1 and CDR2: GTSNPN and SVGIG (reference sequence). CDR3 nucleotide sequence: TGTGCCTGGAGTGTACGGGGGAATCAGCCCCAGCATTTT. This gives the protein CAWSVRGNQPQHF.

This sequence joins TRBV6-2 or TRBV6-3 and TRBJ1-5; 10 positions match TRBD1. The J segment lost 6 bases and the V segment lost 5 bases, leaving 7 bases of the junction unmatched. The CDR3 has 15 amino acids. Germline loops: CDR1 MNHEY, CDR2 SVGEGT. The CDR3 region is CASSPDRGLIQPQHF. CDR3 DNA: TGTGCCAGCAGTCCAGACAGGGGGCTTATTCAGCCCCAGCATTTT.

The V and J genes are TRBV30 and TRBJ1-3; D is uncertain. Germline-derived CDR1 and CDR2 are GTSNPN and SVGIG (reference sequence). This CDR3 comprises 12 residues. V was pared by 3 bases and J by 2 bases, with 5 bases between. The CDR3 DNA reads TGTGCCTGGAGGGGAACTGGAAACACCATATATTTT. It yields the protein CAWRGTGNTIYF.

The chain couples TRBV7-2 to TRBJ1-2; D perhaps matches TRBD1 (5 bases). V lost 4 bases, J lost 6 bases, and 9 bases lay in between. Germline V CDR1 and CDR2: SGHTA, FQGNSA. The CDR3 runs 12 residues. The CDR3 region has the DNA TGTGCCAGCAGCTCAGGGACGGATGGCTACACCTTC. Its translation is CASSSGTDGYTF.

There are a few counts of this clone. V is TRBV6-5 and J is TRBJ1-6; D gene ambiguous. Germline V gene sequence: CDR1 MNHEY, CDR2 SVGAGI. Trimming removed 8 bases at V and 6 bases at J, with 11 bases between. This CDR3 has 13 amino acids. In DNA, the CDR3 is TGTGCCAGCTTTGGACGGATTAATTCACCCCTCCACTTT. Amino acids: CASFGRINSPLHF.

The V and J genes are TRBV4-1 and TRBJ1-2, with 7 bases that match TRBD1. The V gene end was trimmed by 1 base and the J gene end by 3 bases; junction bases not matched to a gene: 5. CDR3 length equals 15 residues. Germline-derived CDR1 and CDR2 are MGHRA and YSYEKL. CDR3 residues: CASSQGEQGHYGYTF. The CDR3 nucleotides are TGCGCCAGCAGCCAAGGGGAACAGGGGCACTATGGCTACACCTTC.

The rearrangement joins TRBV9 to TRBJ2-3; 10 bases line up with TRBD2. The J segment lost 5 bases and the V segment lost 6 bases, leaving 9 bases of the junction unmatched. Germline V CDR1 and CDR2: SGDLS, YYNGEE. The CDR3 contains 15 residues. The CDR3 coding sequence is TGTGCCAGCACCCCTAGCGGGAGTAATGTAGATACGCAGTATTTT. This sequence encodes CASTPSGSNVDTQYF.

The chain uses TRBV5-1 and TRBJ1-2; 7 nucleotides line up with TRBD1. Unmatched junction bases numbered 23, after V lost 6 bases and J lost 9 bases. Germline-derived CDR1 and CDR2 are SGHRS and YFSETQ. This CDR3 contains 17 residues. The DNA of the CDR3 is TGCGCCAGCACCCTCCAAAGCCAAGGGGGCCTACATGAGAGCTACACCTTC. Translated: CASTLQSQGGLHESYTF.

The chain recombines TRBV19 with TRBJ1-1; D is unclear. Germline CDR1 reads LNHDA; CDR2 reads SQIVND (reference sequence). V was cut by 10 bases and J by 1 base, with 10 bases left in between. This CDR3 is built from 12 residues. Written as DNA, the CDR3 is TGTGCCACTTCCCCGGCGAACACTGAAGCTTTCTTT. Protein product: CATSPANTEAFF.

The chain employs TRBV29-1 and TRBJ2-6; D gene ambiguous. The length of the CDR3 is 15 residues. The germline V gene encodes CDR1 SQVTM and CDR2 ANQGSEA. Trimming took off 0 bases at V and 2 bases at J, with 8 bases between the two ends. This chain's CDR3 is CSVEDSVTGANVLTF. In DNA form, the CDR3 reads TGCAGCGTTGAAGATTCCGTAACTGGGGCCAACGTCCTGACTTTC.

The rearrangement joins TRBV28 to TRBJ1-6, with D possibly matching TRBD1 (6 bases). V lost 10 bases and J 4 bases, leaving 11 bases between the germline ends. Germline-derived CDR1 and CDR2 are MDHEN and SYDVKM. The CDR3 extends over 13 amino acids. Here the CDR3 reads CATRQEYNSPLHF. CDR3 bases: TGTGCCACTAGACAGGAATATAATTCACCCCTCCACTTT.

The gene calls are TRBV6-2 or TRBV6-3 and TRBJ2-1; weak D call: TRBD1 (5 bases). Germline CDR1 MNHEY, CDR2 SVGEGT. Trimming cost V 5 bases and J 6 bases, with 14 bases left between them. The CDR3 spans 14 residues. The CDR3 region is CASSRRTTLNEQFF. The DNA for the CDR3 is TGTGCCAGCAGTAGGCGGACAACCCTCAATGAGCAGTTCTTC.

The chain combines TRBV9 with TRBJ1-1, with 8 bases identical to TRBD1. The ends lost 0 bases at V and 1 base at J; junction bases unmatched: 5. Germline V gives CDR1 SGDLS, CDR2 YYNGEE. This CDR3 is built from 16 residues. The CDR3 protein is CASSVGGTGPNTEAFF. The CDR3 DNA follows: TGTGCCAGCAGCGTAGGTGGGACAGGACCGAACACTGAAGCTTTCTTT.

The chain employs TRBV30 and TRBJ1-6; maybe TRBD1 (6 bases). Germline assignment: CDR1 GTSNPN and CDR2 SVGIG (reference sequence). Trimming shortened V by 2 bases and J by 6 bases, and 17 bases separated the two germline ends. The CDR3 is 16 amino acids. CDR3 sequence: CAWSLTRGAGNSPLHF. Here the CDR3 DNA reads TGTGCCTGGAGTCTTACTCGGGGGGCAGGTAATTCACCCCTCCACTTT.